This T cell receptor beta chain was sequenced for a study of blood T cell repertoires in COVID-19. The wider study: Samples taken during acute and convalescent COVID-19 were collected in the United States, Italy and Spain. The cDNA or gDNA used as material had been derived from T cells, B-cell-depleted T cells, or PBMCs.

Germline lookup yields CDR1 LNHDA and CDR2 SQIVND (reference sequence). J was trimmed by 1 base and V by 3 bases; bases with no gene match: 2. CDR3 length equals 15 residues. In the original analysis: Amplification of reference gene primers provided the estimated nucleated cell counts. Produced via immunoSEQ multiplex PCR; TCRdb's table is partial and in-frame only. V and J calls and clone size follow that table, whereas D and trimming were derived from the DNA. The repertoire holds some 100,000 clones, with around 90% as singletons. This receptor was taken from a human donor in a cohort sampled during active COVID-19. Sequenced sample: peripheral blood. V is TRBV19 and J is TRBJ2-4, with 8 bases matching TRBD1. In DNA form, the CDR3 reads TGTGCCAGTAGTATTCAGGGGGCGGCCAAAAACATTCAGTACTTC. Translation: CASSIQGAAKNIQYF. Full variable domain (remainder filled in from reference TRBV19 and TRBJ2-4): DGGITQSPKYLFRKEGQNVTLSCEQNLNHDAMYWYRQDPGQGLRLIYYSQIVNDFQKGDIAEGYSVSREKKESFPLTVTSAQKNPTAFYLCASSIQGAAKNIQYFGAGTRLSVL.